This entry lists 25 T cell receptor beta chains sequenced from one sample in a study of T-cell memory formation after mild COVID-19. One entry per CDR3 protein results from TCRdb running MiXCR on the 5' RACE reads. The table includes roughly 200,000 distinct CDR3 sequences, around 16% detected once. Material for sequencing was PBMCs or a T cell subset sorted from them (not recorded which). These receptor sequences come from an adult woman who had mild COVID-19 (a few samples of this study predate the infection). Cell type and time point are not known.

The chain combines TRBV6-6 with TRBJ2-3; D not resolved. Trimming pared 6 bases from V and 4 bases from J, leaving 8 bases between. This CDR3 comprises 12 residues. Germline CDR1 reads MNHNY; CDR2 reads SVGAGI (reference sequence). CDR3 DNA: TGTGCCAGCAGATCAGGCTCAGATACGCAGTATTTT. This encodes CASRSGSDTQYF.

This sequence joins TRBV5-1 and TRBJ1-1; the D is unclear. V was pared by 0 bases and J by 1 base, with 4 bases between. The CDR3 has 13 residues. Germline V gene data show CDR1 as SGHRS and CDR2 as YFSETQ. As DNA, the CDR3 is TGCGCCAGCAGCTTGGTAGCGAACACTGAAGCTTTCTTT. This encodes CASSLVANTEAFF.

This clonotype was detected ten times or more. The chain uses TRBV12-3 or TRBV12-4 and TRBJ1-1, with D unclear. The CDR3 is 14 amino acids. The ends were cut back, 3 bases at V and 0 bases at J, with 8 bases in the middle. The CDR3 region has the DNA TGTGCCAGCAGTTTTAAGGAACTGAACACTGAAGCTTTCTTT. This gives the protein CASSFKELNTEAFF.

The rearrangement joins TRBV20-1 to TRBJ2-1, with 12 bases aligning to TRBD2. The CDR3 runs to 16 residues. Trimming cost V 5 bases and J 7 bases; bases outside gene matches: 12. The germline V gene has CDR1 DFQATT and CDR2 SNEGSKA (reference sequence). The CDR3 sequence: CSASSPLAGGRNEQFF. The CDR3 DNA is TGCAGTGCTTCCTCTCCACTAGCGGGGGGCCGGAATGAGCAGTTCTTC.

The chain carries TRBV5-1 and TRBJ2-1; 10 positions agree with TRBD1. Germline-derived CDR1 and CDR2 are SGHRS and YFSETQ. The V gene end was trimmed by 5 bases and the J gene end by 9 bases; junction bases not matched to a gene: 11. The CDR3 has 15 amino acids. The CDR3 loop reads CASRPPGQGSGEQFF. CDR3 nucleotide sequence: TGCGCCAGCAGGCCTCCGGGACAGGGGAGTGGTGAGCAGTTCTTC.

The J gene is TRBJ1-2, the V gene TRBV7-9; no clear D gene. The germline V gene encodes CDR1 SEHNR and CDR2 FQNEAQ (reference sequence). The CDR3 consists of 11 residues. Trimming removed 1 base at V and 8 bases at J, with 5 bases between. The CDR3 loop reads CASSLGNGYTF. CDR3 DNA sequence: TGTGCCAGCAGCTTAGGGAACGGCTACACCTTC. The variable domain in full, with the rest retrieved from reference TRBV7-9 and TRBJ1-2, is DTGVSQNPRHKITKRGQNVTFRCDPISEHNRLYWYRQTLGQGPEFLTYFQNEAQLEKSRLLSDRFSAERPKGSFSTLEIQRTEQGDSAMYLCASSLGNGYTFGSGTRLTVV.

The rearrangement links TRBV7-2 to TRBJ2-1; 15 bases align to TRBD2. Unmatched junction bases numbered 11, after V lost 5 bases and J lost 9 bases. The CDR3 is made up of 17 amino acids. Per germline, CDR1 SGHTA and CDR2 FQGNSA. The CDR3 region has the DNA TGTGCCAGCAGCCCCCCGGGACTAGCGGGAGGAATGGGTGAGCAGTTCTTC. As protein: CASSPPGLAGGMGEQFF.

The gene calls are TRBV20-1 and TRBJ2-7; 8 positions agree with TRBD2. The germline V gene has CDR1 DFQATT and CDR2 SNEGSKA (reference sequence). With V trimmed by 5 bases and J by 2 bases, 8 bases remained unmatched. The CDR3 extends over 14 amino acids. The chain's CDR3 is CSAVSGRHTYEQYF. The CDR3 DNA follows: TGCAGTGCTGTCAGCGGGAGACATACCTACGAGCAGTACTTC.

In this sample, this clonotype turned up a few times. The chain uses TRBV7-2 and TRBJ2-1; 8 bases agree with TRBD1. CDR1 SGHTA and CDR2 FQGNSA come from the germline V gene. This CDR3 has 17 residues. Losses at the gene ends were 2 bases for V and 2 bases for J; bases not matched to a gene: 8. CDR3 loop: CASSLRPADRAYNEQFF. In DNA, the CDR3 is TGTGCCAGCAGCTTACGCCCCGCGGACAGGGCCTACAATGAGCAGTTCTTC.

This clonotype was observed once. The chain couples TRBV20-1 to TRBJ2-3; 7 nucleotides align to TRBD2. J lost 4 bases, V lost 6 bases, and 13 bases had no gene match. This CDR3 is built from 15 residues. The germline CDR1 and CDR2 sequences are DFQATT and SNEGSKA (reference sequence). The DNA of the CDR3 is TGCAGTGCCAAGGGTGGGACTACCCTCCCAGATACGCAGTATTTT. Its translation: CSAKGGTTLPDTQYF.

There are many counts of this clonotype. V is TRBV6-2 or TRBV6-3 and J is TRBJ2-3; 13 bases map to TRBD2. Germline V gives CDR1 MNHEY, CDR2 SVGEGT. After removal of 6 bases from V and 4 bases from J, the junction contained 7 bases not matched to a gene. The CDR3 is 16 amino acids. The DNA for the CDR3 is TGTGCCAGCAGGCGGACTAGCGGGAGCCGCCCAGATACGCAGTATTTT. It translates to CASRRTSGSRPDTQYF.

This clonotype was found a few times. This chain connects TRBV9 to TRBJ2-7; 7 bases line up with TRBD2. V lost 4 bases, J lost 3 bases, and 13 bases stayed unmatched. This CDR3 spans 16 amino acids. CDR1 is SGDLS, CDR2 YYNGEE, per germline. In DNA form, the CDR3 reads TGTGCCAGCAGCCCACCCCAGGCTAGCGGAATCTACGAGCAGTACTTC. Protein: CASSPPQASGIYEQYF. The whole variable domain, filled in from reference TRBV9 and TRBJ2-7, reads DSGVTQTPKHLITATGQRVTLRCSPRSGDLSVYWYQQSLDQGLQFLIQYYNGEERAKGNILERFSAQQFPDLHSELNLSSLELGDSALYFCASSPPQASGIYEQYFGPGTRLTVT.

This clonotype was counted a few times. The gene calls are TRBV12-3 or TRBV12-4 and TRBJ1-2; no clear D. V was trimmed by 3 bases and J by 4 bases, leaving 6 bases between them. This CDR3 has 12 residues. In DNA, the CDR3 is TGTGCCAGCAGTTTTATGGCCTATGGCTACACCTTC. Residues: CASSFMAYGYTF.

This chain's CDR3 is CASSSSGGGPGETQYF. As DNA, the CDR3 is TGTGCCAGCAGCTCAAGCGGGGGGGGTCCAGGGGAGACCCAGTACTTC. The rearrangement links TRBV9 to TRBJ2-5; TRBD2 agrees at 10 bases. V lost 4 bases, J lost 5 bases, and 11 bases stayed unmatched. The CDR3 runs 16 residues. From germline, CDR1 is SGDLS and CDR2 YYNGEE.

The CDR3 nucleotides read TGCGCCAGCAGCCAACTCACGGGAGAGACCCAGTACTTC. Its translation is CASSQLTGETQYF. V usage is TRBV4-3 and J usage is TRBJ2-5, with D hard to call. The CDR3 spans 13 residues. Germline CDR1 is LGHNA and CDR2 is YSLEER. Trimming removed 2 bases at V and 4 bases at J, with 8 bases between.

The V gene is TRBV23-1, the J gene TRBJ2-3; possible D gene TRBD2, 5 bases. TRBV23-1 carries the ORF label, with uncertain function. The V gene lost 4 bases and the J gene lost 6 bases, with 20 bases spanning the gap. CDR3 length equals 16 residues. Written as DNA, the CDR3 is TGCGCCAGCAGTCTACTGGATGGCGGGTACCCCGATACGCAGTATTTT. Its translation is CASSLLDGGYPDTQYF.

This clonotype turned up a few times. This chain joins TRBV12-3 or TRBV12-4 and TRBJ2-7; D unclear. The V end was cut by 2 bases, the J end by 3 bases, with 5 bases between. The CDR3 is made up of 12 amino acids. CDR3 amino acids: CASSLNGYEQYF. The CDR3 region has the DNA TGTGCCAGCAGTTTAAATGGCTACGAGCAGTACTTC.

This clonotype turned up a few times. The chain is built from TRBV19 and TRBJ1-5, with D perhaps TRBD1 (5 bases). Germline CDR1 LNHDA, CDR2 SQIVND (reference sequence). V lost 9 bases and J 0 bases, leaving 12 bases between the germline ends. This CDR3 is built from 14 residues. This CDR3 is CASTGAYSNQPQHF. For the CDR3, the DNA is TGTGCCAGCACCGGGGCTTATAGCAATCAGCCCCAGCATTTT.

The chain recombines TRBV20-1 with TRBJ1-2, with unresolved D. Trimming cost V 0 bases and J 5 bases, with 16 bases left between them. The CDR3 consists of 15 residues. Germline CDR1 and CDR2: DFQATT and SNEGSKA (reference sequence). The CDR3 bases are TGCAGTGCTAGAGATATGACGGGCGGAGAGTATGGCTACACCTTC. It translates to CSARDMTGGEYGYTF.

Here the CDR3 reads CASSLQTSGGVSYNEQFF. The CDR3, as DNA: TGTGCCAGCAGCTTGCAAACTAGCGGGGGGGTCTCCTACAATGAGCAGTTCTTC. The rearrangement links TRBV7-6 to TRBJ2-1; TRBD2 aligns across 13 bases. Germline V gene data show CDR1 as SGHVS and CDR2 as FNYEAQ. After removal of 3 bases from V and 0 bases from J, the junction contained 5 bases not matched to a gene. The CDR3 loop spans 18 amino acids.

The CDR3 DNA is TGTGCCAGCTTGGACAGGAACTATGGCTACACCTTC. Its protein is CASLDRNYGYTF. This chain links TRBV6-2 or TRBV6-3 with TRBJ1-2; the match to TRBD1 covers 7 bases. Germline trimming cut 8 bases from V and 2 bases from J; bases unmatched to any gene: 2. Germline CDR1 reads MNHEY; CDR2 reads SVGEGT. The CDR3 runs 12 residues.

The chain links TRBV7-2 to TRBJ2-3, with TRBD1 identical over 11 bases. The CDR3 sequence is 15 residues long. J gave up 4 bases and V 7 bases, and 7 bases lay outside the gene matches. Germline assignment: CDR1 SGHTA and CDR2 FQGNSA. In nucleotides, the CDR3 is TGTGCCAGCATCCGGACAGGGGGCGTCGCAGATACGCAGTATTTT. Protein sequence: CASIRTGGVADTQYF.

This rearrangement joins TRBV3-1 to TRBJ1-6, with TRBD1 matching over 7 bases. CDR1 and CDR2 from the germline V gene are LGHDT and YNNKEL (reference sequence). The CDR3 totals 14 residues. Losses at the gene ends were 8 bases for V and 8 bases for J; bases not matched to a gene: 9. As DNA, the CDR3 is TGTGCCAGCGGTTCGAGGGGGCAGTATTCACCCCTCCACTTT. Its protein is CASGSRGQYSPLHF.

This chain uses TRBV24-1 with TRBJ1-5; 7 positions match TRBD1. V trimming: 4 bases; J trimming: 2 bases; junction bases outside the gene matches: 10. The CDR3 consists of 17 residues. Germline CDR1 KGHDR, CDR2 SFDVKD. This CDR3 reads CATSDPRQGGGNQPQHF. DNA for the CDR3: TGTGCCACCAGTGACCCCCGACAGGGAGGTGGCAATCAGCCCCAGCATTTT.

This clonotype was seen a few times. This sequence joins TRBV12-3 or TRBV12-4 and TRBJ1-5, with TRBD1 matching over 7 bases. The CDR3 spans 15 residues. With 6 bases clipped from V and 4 bases from J, the junction kept 9 bases outside the gene matches. The CDR3 loop is CASRLTGEGNQPQHF. In nucleotides, the CDR3 is TGTGCCAGCAGATTAACAGGGGAAGGAAATCAGCCCCAGCATTTT.